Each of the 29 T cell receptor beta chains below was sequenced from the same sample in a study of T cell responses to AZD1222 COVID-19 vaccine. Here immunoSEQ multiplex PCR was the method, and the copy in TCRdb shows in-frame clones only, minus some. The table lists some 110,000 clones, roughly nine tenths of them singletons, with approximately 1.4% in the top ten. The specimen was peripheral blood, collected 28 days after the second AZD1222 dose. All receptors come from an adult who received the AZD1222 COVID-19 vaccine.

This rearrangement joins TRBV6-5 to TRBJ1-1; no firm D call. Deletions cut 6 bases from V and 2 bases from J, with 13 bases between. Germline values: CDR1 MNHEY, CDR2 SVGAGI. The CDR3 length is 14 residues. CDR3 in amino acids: CASRLSLANTEAFF. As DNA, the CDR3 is TGTGCCAGCAGACTGTCATTAGCTAACACTGAAGCTTTCTTT.

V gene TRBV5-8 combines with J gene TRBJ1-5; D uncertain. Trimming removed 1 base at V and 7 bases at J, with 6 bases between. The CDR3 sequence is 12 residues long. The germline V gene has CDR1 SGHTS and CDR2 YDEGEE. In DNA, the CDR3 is TGTGCCAGCAGCTTGCAGGACCAGCCCCAGCATTTT. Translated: CASSLQDQPQHF.

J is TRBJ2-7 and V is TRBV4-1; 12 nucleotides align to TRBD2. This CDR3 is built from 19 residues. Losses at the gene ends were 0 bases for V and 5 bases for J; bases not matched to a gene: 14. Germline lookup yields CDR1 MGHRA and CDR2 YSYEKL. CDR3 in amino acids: CASSQEYLAGGPRNHEQYF. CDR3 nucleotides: TGCGCCAGCAGCCAAGAATATCTAGCGGGAGGGCCTAGGAACCACGAGCAGTACTTC.

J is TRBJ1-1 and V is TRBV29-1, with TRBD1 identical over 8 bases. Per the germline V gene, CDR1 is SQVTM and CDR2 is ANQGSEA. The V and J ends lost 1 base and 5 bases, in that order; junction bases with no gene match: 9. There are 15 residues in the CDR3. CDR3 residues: CSVEADDRGPTEAFF. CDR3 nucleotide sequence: TGCAGCGTTGAAGCTGATGACAGGGGCCCTACTGAAGCTTTCTTT.

DNA of the CDR3: TGTGCCAGCACCACCTATGGCGGGCCTAGCACAGATACGCAGTATTTT. Amino acid sequence: CASTTYGGPSTDTQYF. The V and J genes are TRBV7-9 and TRBJ2-3; maybe TRBD2 (5 bases). Germline V lookup: CDR1 SEHNR, CDR2 FQNEAQ (reference sequence). The CDR3 totals 16 residues. Trimming pared 7 bases from V and 0 bases from J, leaving 17 bases between. Filled out from reference TRBV7-9 and TRBJ2-3, the complete variable domain reads DTGVSQNPRHKITKRGQNVTFRCDPISEHNRLYWYRQTLGQGPEFLTYFQNEAQLEKSRLLSDRFSAERPKGSFSTLEIQRTEQGDSAMYLCASTTYGGPSTDTQYFGPGTRLTVL.

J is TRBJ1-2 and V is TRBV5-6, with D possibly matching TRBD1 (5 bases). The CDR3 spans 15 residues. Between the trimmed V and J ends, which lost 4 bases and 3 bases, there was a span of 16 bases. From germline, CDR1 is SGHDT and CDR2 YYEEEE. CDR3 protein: CASSKMGRAYYGYTF. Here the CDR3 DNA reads TGTGCCAGCAGCAAAATGGGCAGGGCCTACTATGGCTACACCTTC. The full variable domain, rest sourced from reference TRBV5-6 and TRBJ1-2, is DAGVTQSPTHLIKTRGQQVTLRCSPKSGHDTVSWYQQALGQGPQFIFQYYEEEERQRGNFPDRFSGHQFPNYSSELNVNALLLGDSALYLCASSKMGRAYYGYTFGSGTRLTVV.

CDR3 in DNA: TGCAGTGCTAGTATCTTGGAGGGACATACCTACGAGCAGTACTTC. This gives the protein CSASILEGHTYEQYF. The chain is built from TRBV20-1 and TRBJ2-7; D tentatively fits TRBD1 or TRBD2 (6 bases each). Trimming shortened V by 3 bases and J by 2 bases, and 17 bases separated the two germline ends. Germline assignment: CDR1 DFQATT and CDR2 SNEGSKA (reference sequence). The CDR3 sequence is 15 residues long.

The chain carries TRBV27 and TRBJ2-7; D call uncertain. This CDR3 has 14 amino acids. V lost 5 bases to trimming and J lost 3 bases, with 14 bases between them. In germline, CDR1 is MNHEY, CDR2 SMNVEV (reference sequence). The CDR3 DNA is TGTGCCAGCAGTAGGCGAGTTGGCCTCTACGAGCAGTACTTC. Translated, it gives CASSRRVGLYEQYF.

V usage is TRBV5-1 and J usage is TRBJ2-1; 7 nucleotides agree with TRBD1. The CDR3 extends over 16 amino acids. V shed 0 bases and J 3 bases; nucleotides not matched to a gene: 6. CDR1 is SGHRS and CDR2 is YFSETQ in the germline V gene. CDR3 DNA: TGCGCCAGCAGCTTGGAGGGGGCTGGTCACTACAATGAGCAGTTCTTC. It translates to CASSLEGAGHYNEQFF. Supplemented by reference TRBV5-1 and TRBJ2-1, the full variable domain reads KAGVTQTPRYLIKTRGQQVTLSCSPISGHRSVSWYQQTPGQGLQFLFEYFSETQRNKGNFPGRFSGRQFSNSRSEMNVSTLELGDSALYLCASSLEGAGHYNEQFFGPGTRLTVL.

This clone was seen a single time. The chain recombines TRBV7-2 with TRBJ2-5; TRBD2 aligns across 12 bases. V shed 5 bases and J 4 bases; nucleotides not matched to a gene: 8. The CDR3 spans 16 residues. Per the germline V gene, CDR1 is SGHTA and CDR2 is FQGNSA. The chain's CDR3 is CASSPLAGGPAETQYF. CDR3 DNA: TGTGCCAGCAGCCCCCTAGCGGGAGGGCCGGCAGAGACCCAGTACTTC.

The CDR3 sequence is CASSLAGGRNTDTQYF. CDR3 coding DNA: TGTGCCAGCAGCTTAGCGGGGGGGAGAAACACAGATACGCAGTATTTT. The chain has TRBV7-8 and TRBJ2-3, with 7 positions matching TRBD2. The length of the CDR3 is 16 residues. Germline CDR1 SGHVS, CDR2 FQNEAQ. With V trimmed by 0 bases and J by 2 bases, 5 bases remained unmatched.

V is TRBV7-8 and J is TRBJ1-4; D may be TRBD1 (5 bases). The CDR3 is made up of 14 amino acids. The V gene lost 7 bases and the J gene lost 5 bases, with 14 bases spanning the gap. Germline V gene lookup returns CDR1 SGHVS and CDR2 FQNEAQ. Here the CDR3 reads CASKLQVINEKLFF. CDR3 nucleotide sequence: TGTGCCAGCAAATTACAGGTTATAAATGAAAAACTGTTTTTT.

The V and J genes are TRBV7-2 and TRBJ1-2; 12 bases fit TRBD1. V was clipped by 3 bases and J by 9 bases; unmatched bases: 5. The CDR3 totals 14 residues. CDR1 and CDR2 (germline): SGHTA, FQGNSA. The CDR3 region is CASSLPGTGGRYTF. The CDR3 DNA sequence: TGTGCCAGCAGCTTGCCCGGGACAGGGGGCCGCTACACCTTC.

The CDR3 nucleotides read TGTGCCAGCAGTACGACAGGTGGTTCAGGTAGTACGCAGTATTTT. This translates into CASSTTGGSGSTQYF. This chain joins TRBV6-5 and TRBJ2-3; D perhaps matches TRBD1 (6 bases). Germline CDR1 MNHEY, CDR2 SVGAGI. V lost 5 bases and J lost 8, with 20 bases in between. The CDR3 has 15 residues.

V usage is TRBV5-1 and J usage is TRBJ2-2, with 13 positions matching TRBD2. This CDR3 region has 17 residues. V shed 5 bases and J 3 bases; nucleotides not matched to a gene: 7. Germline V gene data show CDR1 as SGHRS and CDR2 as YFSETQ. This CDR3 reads CASSSGTSGKYTGELFF. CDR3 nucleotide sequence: TGCGCCAGCAGTTCCGGGACTAGCGGGAAGTACACCGGGGAGCTGTTTTTT.

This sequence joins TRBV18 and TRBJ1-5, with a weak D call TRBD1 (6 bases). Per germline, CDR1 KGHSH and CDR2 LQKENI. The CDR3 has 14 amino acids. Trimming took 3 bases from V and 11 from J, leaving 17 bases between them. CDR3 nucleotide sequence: TGTGCCAGCTCACCTTCAGGGGACCCCCTAACCCAGCATTTT. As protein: CASSPSGDPLTQHF.

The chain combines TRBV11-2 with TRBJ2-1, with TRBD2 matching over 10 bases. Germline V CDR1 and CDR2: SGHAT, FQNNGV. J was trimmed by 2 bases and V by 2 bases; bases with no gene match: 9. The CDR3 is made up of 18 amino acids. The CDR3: CASSLIRSGRGAYNEQFF. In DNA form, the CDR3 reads TGTGCCAGCAGCTTAATCCGGAGCGGGAGGGGGGCCTACAATGAGCAGTTCTTC.

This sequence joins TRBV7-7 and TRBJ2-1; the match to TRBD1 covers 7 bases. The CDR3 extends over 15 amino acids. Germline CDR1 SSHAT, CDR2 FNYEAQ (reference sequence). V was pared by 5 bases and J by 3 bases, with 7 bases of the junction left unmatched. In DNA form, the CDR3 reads TGTGCCAGCAGCCCAGGGGGATCTGTCTACAATGAGCAGTTCTTC. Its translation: CASSPGGSVYNEQFF.

The DNA for the CDR3 is TGTGCCAGCAGGAAGCGGGAAATAATAGCCAAAAACATTCAGTACTTC. The encoded protein is CASRKREIIAKNIQYF. V and J are TRBV28 and TRBJ2-4; 7 bases align to TRBD2. The V segment lost 6 bases and the J segment 0 bases; nucleotides outside the gene matches: 8. The CDR3 covers 16 residues. Germline values: CDR1 MDHEN, CDR2 SYDVKM. Filled out from reference TRBV28 and TRBJ2-4, the complete variable domain reads DVKVTQSSRYLVKRTGEKVFLECVQDMDHENMFWYRQDPGLGLRLIYFSYDVKMKEKGDIPEGYSVSREKKERFSLILESASTNQTSMYLCASRKREIIAKNIQYFGAGTRLSVL.

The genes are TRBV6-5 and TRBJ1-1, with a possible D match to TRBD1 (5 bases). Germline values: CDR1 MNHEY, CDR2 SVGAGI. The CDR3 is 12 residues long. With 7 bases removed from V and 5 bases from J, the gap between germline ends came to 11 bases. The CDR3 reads CASTTPGTEAFF. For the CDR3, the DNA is TGTGCCAGCACGACGCCAGGGACTGAAGCTTTCTTT.

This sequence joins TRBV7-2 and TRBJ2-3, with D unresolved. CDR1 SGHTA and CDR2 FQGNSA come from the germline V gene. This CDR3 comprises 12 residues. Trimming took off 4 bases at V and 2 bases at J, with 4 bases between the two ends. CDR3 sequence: CASSSYTDTQYF. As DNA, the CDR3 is TGTGCCAGCAGCTCGTACACAGATACGCAGTATTTT. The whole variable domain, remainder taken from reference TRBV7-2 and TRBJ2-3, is GAGVSQSPSNKVTEKGKDVELRCDPISGHTALYWYRQSLGQGLEFLIYFQGNSAPDKSGLPSDRFSAERTGGSVSTLTIQRTQQEDSAVYLCASSSYTDTQYFGPGTRLTVL.

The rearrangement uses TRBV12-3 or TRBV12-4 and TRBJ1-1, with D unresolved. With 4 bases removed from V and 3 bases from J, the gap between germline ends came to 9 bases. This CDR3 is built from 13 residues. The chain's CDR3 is CASSSLGDTEAFF. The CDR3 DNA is TGTGCCAGCAGTTCTCTCGGGGACACTGAAGCTTTCTTT.

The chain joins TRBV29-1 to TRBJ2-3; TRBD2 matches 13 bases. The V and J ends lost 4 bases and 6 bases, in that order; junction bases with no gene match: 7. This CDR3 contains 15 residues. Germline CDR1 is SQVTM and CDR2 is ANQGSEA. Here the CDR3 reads CSVAGTSGKMDTQYF. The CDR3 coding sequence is TGCAGCGTTGCCGGGACTAGCGGGAAAATGGATACGCAGTATTTT.

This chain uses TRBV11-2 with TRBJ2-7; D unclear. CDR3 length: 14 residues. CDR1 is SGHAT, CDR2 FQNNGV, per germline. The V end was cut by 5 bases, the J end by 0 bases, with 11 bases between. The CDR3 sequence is CASSPGPGSYEQYF. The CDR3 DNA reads TGTGCCAGCAGCCCCGGGCCTGGCTCCTACGAGCAGTACTTC.

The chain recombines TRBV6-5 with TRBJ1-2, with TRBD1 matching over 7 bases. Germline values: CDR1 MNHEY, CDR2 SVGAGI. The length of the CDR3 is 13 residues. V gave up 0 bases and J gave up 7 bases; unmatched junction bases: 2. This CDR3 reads CASSYSTGIGYTF. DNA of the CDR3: TGTGCCAGCAGTTACTCGACAGGGATTGGCTACACCTTC.

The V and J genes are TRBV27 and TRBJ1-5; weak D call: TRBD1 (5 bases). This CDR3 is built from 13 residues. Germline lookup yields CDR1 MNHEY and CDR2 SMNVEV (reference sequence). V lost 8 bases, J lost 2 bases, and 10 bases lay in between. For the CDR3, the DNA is TGTGCCAGCCGGGACGGGGGCAATCAGCCCCAGCATTTT. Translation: CASRDGGNQPQHF.

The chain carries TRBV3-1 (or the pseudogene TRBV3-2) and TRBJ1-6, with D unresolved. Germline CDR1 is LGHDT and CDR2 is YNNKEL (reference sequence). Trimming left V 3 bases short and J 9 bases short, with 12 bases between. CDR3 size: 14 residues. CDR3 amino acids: CASSHNLWGSPLHF. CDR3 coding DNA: TGTGCCAGCAGCCACAATCTGTGGGGTTCACCCCTCCACTTT.

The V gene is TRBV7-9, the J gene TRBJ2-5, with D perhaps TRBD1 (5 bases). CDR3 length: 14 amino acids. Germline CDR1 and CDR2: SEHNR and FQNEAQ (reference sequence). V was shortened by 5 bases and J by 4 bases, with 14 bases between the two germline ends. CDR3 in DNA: TGTGCCAGCAGCCAAGGGGCCAAGGGAGAGACCCAGTACTTC. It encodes CASSQGAKGETQYF.

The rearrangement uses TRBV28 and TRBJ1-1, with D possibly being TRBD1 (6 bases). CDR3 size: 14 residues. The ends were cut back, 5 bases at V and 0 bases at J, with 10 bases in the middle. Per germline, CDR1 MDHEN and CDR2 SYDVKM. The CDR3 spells CASSTRQVNTEAFF. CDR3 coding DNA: TGTGCCAGCAGTACGCGACAGGTGAACACTGAAGCTTTCTTT. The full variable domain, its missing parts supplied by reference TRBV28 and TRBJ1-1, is DVKVTQSSRYLVKRTGEKVFLECVQDMDHENMFWYRQDPGLGLRLIYFSYDVKMKEKGDIPEGYSVSREKKERFSLILESASTNQTSMYLCASSTRQVNTEAFFGQGTRLTVV.